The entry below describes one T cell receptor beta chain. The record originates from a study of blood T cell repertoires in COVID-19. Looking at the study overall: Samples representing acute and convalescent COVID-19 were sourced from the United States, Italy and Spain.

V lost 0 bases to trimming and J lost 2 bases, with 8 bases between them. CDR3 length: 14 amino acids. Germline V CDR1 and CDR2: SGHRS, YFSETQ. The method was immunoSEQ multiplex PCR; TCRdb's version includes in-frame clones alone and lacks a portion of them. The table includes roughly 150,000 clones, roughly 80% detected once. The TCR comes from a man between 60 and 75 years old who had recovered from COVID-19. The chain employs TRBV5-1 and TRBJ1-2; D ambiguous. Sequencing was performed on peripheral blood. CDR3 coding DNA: TGCGCCAGCAGCTTGGCCGTTGAGAACTATGGCTACACCTTC. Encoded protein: CASSLAVENYGYTF.